This TCR beta chain was documented in a study of blood T cell repertoires in COVID-19. Original data processing: Reference gene primers were amplified, and this amplification served to estimate nucleated cell counts. Repertoires were generated with immunoSEQ multiplex PCR, while TCRdb's copy carries only in-frame clones and drops some. Clonal size and the V and J genes are those of that table, whereas D and trimming came from the DNA. Of under 350,000 clones in the sample, about nine tenths are singletons; the top ten hold approximately 1.5%. Trimming stripped 5 bases from V and 0 bases from J, with 6 bases between. CDR3 size: 13 residues. CDR1 KGHDR and CDR2 SFDVKD come from the germline V gene.

The sample consisted of PBMCs or T cells enriched from blood (not recorded which). The source is a woman in her forties who had recovered from COVID-19. The V call is TRBV24-1, the J call TRBJ1-2, with a tentative D call TRBD1 (6 bases). The DNA of the CDR3 is TGTGCCACCAGTGCAGGGGCTAACTATGGCTACACCTTC. Translation: CATSAGANYGYTF.